This entry concerns a single T cell receptor beta chain. What it binds is not known. At survey level, the immunoSEQ assay was run in its v3.0 version. Target depth was 40,000-50,000 T-cell genomes per sample. The assay was immunoSEQ multiplex PCR, and TCRdb's table has in-frame clones only and misses some. Of some 27,000 clones in the sample, about 83% were seen once. The germline CDR1 and CDR2 sequences are MNHEY and SVGAGI. The CDR3 spans 13 residues. V lost 5 bases and J lost 1, with 9 bases in between. This record comes from a study of long-term antiretroviral therapy in people with HIV. Whole-study results and caveats: Following ART, diversity rose but still fell short of transplant donor controls.

The chain employs TRBV6-5 and TRBJ2-7; a possible D gene is TRBD2 (6 bases). Here the sequenced sample was unsorted PBMCs, taken 4.7 to 5 years after starting antiretroviral therapy. This TCR derives from a man in his forties with HIV. CDR3 bases: TGTGCCAGCAGTCCCGGAGGGTCCTACGAGCAGTACTTC. It yields the protein CASSPGGSYEQYF.